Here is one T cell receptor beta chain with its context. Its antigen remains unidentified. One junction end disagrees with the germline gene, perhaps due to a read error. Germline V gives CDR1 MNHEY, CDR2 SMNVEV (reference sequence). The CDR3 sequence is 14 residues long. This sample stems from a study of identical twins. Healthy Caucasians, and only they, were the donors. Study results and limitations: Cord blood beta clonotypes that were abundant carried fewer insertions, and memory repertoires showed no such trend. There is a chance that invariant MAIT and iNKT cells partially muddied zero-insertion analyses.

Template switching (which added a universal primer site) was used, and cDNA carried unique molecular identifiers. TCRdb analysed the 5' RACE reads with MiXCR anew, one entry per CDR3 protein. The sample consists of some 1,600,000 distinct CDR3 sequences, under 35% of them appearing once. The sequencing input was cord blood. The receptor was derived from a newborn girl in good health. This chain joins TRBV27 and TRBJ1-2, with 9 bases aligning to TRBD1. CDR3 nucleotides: TGTGCCGGCAGTTTCGGGACAGGGAACTATGGCTACACCTTC. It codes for CAGSFGTGNYGYTF.